Below are 20 T cell receptor beta chains sequenced from a single sample in a study of metastatic and nonmetastatic thyroid tumors. Among the patients, none had received any treatment before thyroid surgery. TCRdb reassembled clones from the PCR reads with MiXCR. The table includes some 34,000 clones, roughly 20% detected once. The sequencing input was blood. The receptors were gathered from a female donor with papillary thyroid cancer or a benign thyroid nodule (not recorded which). Some clones in this sample may be carry-over from other donors' samples.

Ten or more counts support this clone. The V call is TRBV20-1, the J call TRBJ1-3, with D possibly being TRBD1 (6 bases). The CDR3 runs 15 residues. Germline V gives CDR1 DFQATT, CDR2 SNEGSKA (reference sequence). The CDR3 bases are TGCAGCTCCTCACCCAGGGGCGGCTCTGGAAACACCATATATTTT. It encodes CSSSPRGGSGNTIYF.

The chain has TRBV11-2 and TRBJ2-7; D might be TRBD2 (5 bases). This CDR3 is built from 14 residues. Deletions cut 4 bases from V and 4 bases from J, with 14 bases between. The V gene's germline CDR1 is SGHAT and CDR2 FQNNGV. CDR3 sequence: CASSYVRGGYEQYF. In DNA, the CDR3 is TGTGCCAGCAGCTACGTCCGGGGTGGGTACGAGCAGTACTTC.

A word on this clone: Given a much more abundant clone one base away, this may be a read error. The V call is TRBV4-1, the J call TRBJ2-2; 13 positions match TRBD2. The germline V gene encodes CDR1 MGHRA and CDR2 YSYEKL. The CDR3 extends over 19 amino acids. V dropped 5 bases and J dropped 3; count of bases not matched to a gene: 12. CDR3 nucleotides: TGCGCCAGCAGCTCGCCGGGACTAGCGGGACGGCCTTACACCGGGGAGCTGTTTTTT. It codes for CASSSPGLAGRPYTGELFF.

Ten or more counts support this clone. V usage is TRBV7-8 and J usage is TRBJ2-7; TRBD2 is a possible D gene (6 bases). The germline CDR1 and CDR2 sequences are SGHVS and FQNEAQ. Trimming took off 8 bases at V and 5 bases at J, with 16 bases between the two ends. The CDR3 runs 13 residues. The CDR3 sequence: CASVVGSLNEQYF. DNA for the CDR3: TGTGCCAGCGTTGTCGGGAGTCTCAACGAGCAGTACTTC.

This clone showed up just a few times. A junction end diverges from the germline sequence, so it may reflect a read error. This chain joins TRBV6-4 and TRBJ2-1; D ambiguous. The CDR3 sequence is 15 residues long. Germline V gives CDR1 MRHNA, CDR2 SNTAGT. The DNA of the CDR3 is TGTACCAGCAGTAAGGAGCTCGGTACCTACAATGAGCAGTTCTTC. Its translation is CTSSKELGTYNEQFF.

This clone is labeled as medium-sized. Distinct nucleotide sequences in the sample also encode this CDR3. The chain employs TRBV6-4 and TRBJ1-6; D is undetermined. Germline-derived CDR1 and CDR2 are MRHNA and SNTAGT. V was shortened by 5 bases and J by 7 bases, with 9 bases between the two germline ends. The length of the CDR3 is 13 residues. The CDR3 sequence: CASSRESNSPLHF. CDR3 DNA: TGTGCCAGCAGTAGGGAGAGCAATTCACCCCTCCACTTT.

This chain links TRBV20-1 with TRBJ2-3, with 12 bases lining up with TRBD2. The CDR3 has 16 residues. The ends lost 7 bases at V and 0 bases at J; junction bases unmatched: 8. The germline gives CDR1 DFQATT, CDR2 SNEGSKA (reference sequence). The CDR3 is CSVQTSGSPSTDTQYF. The CDR3 bases are TGCAGTGTTCAGACTAGCGGGAGTCCTAGCACAGATACGCAGTATTTT.

The table lists this clone with a few counts. The chain combines TRBV28 with TRBJ2-7; D remains ambiguous. The germline V gene has CDR1 MDHEN and CDR2 SYDVKM. CDR3 size: 16 residues. V lost 6 bases, J lost 5 bases, and 23 bases lay in between. This chain's CDR3 is CASRPLVEYFVDEQYF. The CDR3 nucleotides are TGTGCCAGCAGGCCTCTCGTTGAGTACTTCGTGGACGAGCAGTACTTC.

This clone was seen at least ten times. V usage is TRBV19 and J usage is TRBJ2-7, with 9 bases aligning to TRBD1. The trim removed 5 bases at V and 3 bases at J, leaving 8 bases unmatched. Germline V gene lookup returns CDR1 LNHDA and CDR2 SQIVND (reference sequence). The CDR3 runs to 15 residues. This CDR3 reads CASSLRDREDYEQYF. The CDR3 bases are TGTGCCAGTAGTCTAAGGGACAGGGAGGACTACGAGCAGTACTTC.

Comments on this clone: Given a much more abundant clone one base away, this may be a read error. The CDR3 protein is CSASKPGLKYEQYF. CDR3 coding DNA: TGCAGTGCCAGTAAACCGGGCCTTAAGTACGAGCAGTACTTC. V usage is TRBV20-1 and J usage is TRBJ2-7; no reliable D call. Germline CDR1 and CDR2: DFQATT and SNEGSKA (reference sequence). Deletions cut 6 bases from V and 4 bases from J, with 19 bases between. CDR3 length: 14 residues.

This clone was counted many times. The V and J genes are TRBV5-1 and TRBJ1-5; 9 positions agree with TRBD1. CDR3 length equals 15 residues. Germline lookup yields CDR1 SGHRS and CDR2 YFSETQ. Germline trimming cut 4 bases from V and 5 bases from J; bases unmatched to any gene: 7. For the CDR3, the DNA is TGCGCCAGCAGCACTGGGACAGGGTCGGATCAGCCCCAGCATTTT. Translation gives CASSTGTGSDQPQHF.

In its sample, this clone was seen many times. The rearrangement links TRBV20-1 to TRBJ1-5; D perhaps matches TRBD1 (5 bases). The CDR3 loop spans 16 amino acids. Trimming removed 6 bases from V and 1 base from J, with 19 bases in between. Germline CDR1 DFQATT, CDR2 SNEGSKA (reference sequence). In nucleotides, the CDR3 is TGCAGTGCACTGACCGGGCAGGGTTCGAGCAATCAGCCCCAGCATTTT. As protein: CSALTGQGSSNQPQHF.

The chain has TRBV5-6 and TRBJ2-3, with D possibly matching TRBD2 (6 bases). V was pared by 2 bases and J by 2 bases, with 15 bases between. The CDR3 is made up of 16 amino acids. CDR1 is SGHDT and CDR2 is YYEEEE in the germline V gene. The CDR3 DNA is TGTGCCAGCAGCTTCGCACTAGCACCTATCACAGATACGCAGTATTTT. Protein product: CASSFALAPITDTQYF.

The V call is TRBV12-3 or TRBV12-4, the J call TRBJ1-1; D ambiguous. The V gene lost 7 bases and the J gene lost 2 bases, with 11 bases spanning the gap. The CDR3 loop spans 13 amino acids. CDR3 DNA: TGTGCCAGCAAGCTACCGGCCAACACTGAAGCTTTCTTT. Translated, it gives CASKLPANTEAFF.

This clone was seen ten or more times. The chain has TRBV19 and TRBJ1-1, with D tentatively TRBD1 (5 bases). V was pared by 6 bases and J by 0 bases, with 8 bases between. The CDR3 runs 13 residues. Germline CDR1 and CDR2: LNHDA and SQIVND (reference sequence). CDR3 coding DNA: TGTGCCAGTAGAGAGACAGTGAACACTGAAGCTTTCTTT. Translation gives CASRETVNTEAFF.

This clone was found many times. The J gene is TRBJ2-1, the V gene TRBV11-1; 11 nucleotides line up with TRBD1. This CDR3 has 14 residues. CDR1 is SGHAT, CDR2 FQDESV, per germline (reference sequence). The V segment lost 6 bases and the J segment 10 bases; nucleotides outside the gene matches: 8. The CDR3 DNA is TGTGCCAGCAGGGCCGGGACAGGGGGAAAGGAGCAGTTCTTC. Its translation: CASRAGTGGKEQFF.

The sample holds many counts of this clone. The J gene is TRBJ1-1, the V gene TRBV28; the D is unclear. The CDR3 runs 14 residues. The germline V gene has CDR1 MDHEN and CDR2 SYDVKM. Trimming left V 6 bases short and J 2 bases short, with 13 bases between. The CDR3 reads CASSSGNPNTEAFF. The CDR3 DNA reads as TGTGCCAGCAGCTCCGGGAACCCTAACACTGAAGCTTTCTTT.

In its sample, this clone was seen a few times. At one boundary the junction diverges from the germline segment, which might be a read error. The chain recombines TRBV6-2 or TRBV6-3 with TRBJ1-5; D ambiguous. Germline values: CDR1 MNHEY, CDR2 SVGEGT. The CDR3 extends over 14 amino acids. DNA for the CDR3: TGTGCCAGTAGTTACAAAACGGCGAATCAGCCCCAGCATTTT. This gives the protein CASSYKTANQPQHF.

This clone was observed at least ten times. The chain couples TRBV5-1 to TRBJ2-2, with 10 bases that match TRBD2. Looked up from germline, CDR1 is SGHRS and CDR2 is YFSETQ. The CDR3 is 17 residues long. The V and J ends lost 0 bases and 3 bases, in that order; junction bases with no gene match: 5. CDR3 residues: CASSLGTSGQYTGELFF. As DNA, the CDR3 is TGCGCCAGCAGCTTGGGGACTAGCGGACAATACACCGGGGAGCTGTTTTTT.

A few counts support this clone. The chain carries TRBV6-9 and TRBJ1-3; a weak D match, TRBD1 (5 bases). Germline V gives CDR1 MNHGY, CDR2 SVAAGI. V lost 6 bases, J lost 0 bases, and 9 bases lay in between. The CDR3 covers 14 residues. CDR3 DNA: TGTGCCAGCAGGCCAGGGATCTCTGGAAACACCATATATTTT. Translation: CASRPGISGNTIYF.